These 25 T cell receptor beta chains originate from one sample sequenced in a study of blood T cell repertoires in COVID-19. Sequencing was performed with immunoSEQ multiplex PCR; in TCRdb, only in-frame clones are kept and a portion is missing. This table holds 95,000 to 150,000 clones, roughly 91% found once. The sequenced sample was peripheral blood. Every receptor here comes from a human donor in a cohort sampled during active COVID-19.

The chain is built from TRBV6-2 or TRBV6-3 and TRBJ1-3; maybe TRBD1 (6 bases). CDR1 is MNHEY, CDR2 SVGEGT, per germline. The CDR3 has 14 residues. Trimming removed 5 bases from V and 5 bases from J, with 13 bases in between. The CDR3: CASSPRQERNTIYF. The CDR3, as DNA: TGTGCCAGCAGTCCGAGACAGGAACGAAACACCATATATTTT.

V usage is TRBV5-1 and J usage is TRBJ2-5; 11 positions agree with TRBD2. This CDR3 has 19 residues. Germline V gene sequence: CDR1 SGHRS, CDR2 YFSETQ. Unmatched junction bases numbered 15, after V lost 4 bases and J lost 1 base. The CDR3 is CASSQEVTSGVPSQETQYF. CDR3 bases: TGCGCCAGCAGCCAGGAGGTGACTAGCGGGGTCCCAAGCCAAGAGACCCAGTACTTC.

This chain uses TRBV25-1 with TRBJ2-5; TRBD1 might be the D (6 bases). V was trimmed by 6 bases and J by 5 bases, leaving 10 bases between them. CDR1 is MGHDK and CDR2 is SYGVNS in the germline V gene. CDR3 length: 12 residues. As DNA, the CDR3 is TGTGCCAGCAGGTGGGGGCAGGAGACCCAGTACTTC. Its protein product is CASRWGQETQYF. The full variable domain, rest sourced from reference TRBV25-1 and TRBJ2-5, is EADIYQTPRYLVIGTGKKITLECSQTMGHDKMYWYQQDPGMELHLIHYSYGVNSTEKGDLSSESTVSRIRTEHFPLTLESARPSHTSQYLCASRWGQETQYFGPGTRLLVL.

This clone was found once. The chain uses TRBV6-5 and TRBJ2-7, with D perhaps matching TRBD1 (5 bases). Germline values: CDR1 MNHEY, CDR2 SVGAGI. V was clipped by 2 bases and J by 0 bases, with 14 bases between them. The CDR3 runs to 16 residues. The CDR3: CASSYRITGSSYEQYF. CDR3 bases: TGTGCCAGCAGTTACCGCATAACAGGTAGCTCCTACGAGCAGTACTTC.

The genes are TRBV29-1 and TRBJ1-2, with a possible D match to TRBD1 (5 bases). Germline CDR1 SQVTM, CDR2 ANQGSEA. Trimming stripped 8 bases from V and 4 bases from J, with 14 bases between. The CDR3 spans 12 residues. CDR3 DNA: TGCAGCTTATCCGACAGTTCCTATGGCTACACCTTC. Translated, it gives CSLSDSSYGYTF.

This clone was counted a few times. The chain employs TRBV7-2 and TRBJ2-2; 10 nucleotides agree with TRBD2. Trimming removed 3 bases from V and 0 bases from J; junction bases left unmatched: 10. From germline, CDR1 is SGHTA and CDR2 FQGNSA. This CDR3 region has 19 residues. The CDR3 region is CASSFPWTSGAANTGELFF. CDR3 in DNA: TGTGCCAGCAGCTTCCCCTGGACTAGCGGAGCCGCGAACACCGGGGAGCTGTTTTTT.

This chain connects TRBV5-1 to TRBJ2-1, with 7 positions matching TRBD1. Germline assignment: CDR1 SGHRS and CDR2 YFSETQ. The CDR3 runs to 12 residues. In DNA, the CDR3 is TGCGGACAGGGTCTTTCCTACAATGAGCAGTTCTTC. Translation gives CGQGLSYNEQFF.

The rearrangement uses TRBV2 and TRBJ2-3, with a tentative D call TRBD2 (6 bases). The CDR3 sequence is 16 residues long. Germline loops: CDR1 SNHLY, CDR2 FYNNEI. V lost 1 base and J lost 8, with 19 bases in between. The chain's CDR3 is CASSEDAGMPGSTQYF. The CDR3 DNA reads as TGTGCCAGCAGTGAAGATGCGGGAATGCCGGGTAGTACGCAGTATTTT.

The chain employs TRBV7-2 and TRBJ1-6, with a possible D match to TRBD1 (5 bases). The CDR3 has 12 amino acids. Germline V gene data show CDR1 as SGHTA and CDR2 as FQGNSA. Trimming cost V 5 bases and J 10 bases, with 9 bases left between them. CDR3 bases: TGTGCCAGCAGCGTCCAGGGATCACCCCTCCACTTT. Its translation is CASSVQGSPLHF.

This clone was counted a single time. This chain uses TRBV2 with TRBJ1-5, with 7 nucleotides matching TRBD1. CDR1 and CDR2 from the germline V gene are SNHLY and FYNNEI. The CDR3 length is 15 residues. The ends lost 2 bases at V and 8 bases at J; junction bases unmatched: 9. This CDR3 reads CASSERQGVSKPQHF. The CDR3 coding sequence is TGTGCCAGCAGTGAAAGGCAGGGGGTGAGTAAGCCCCAGCATTTT. Variable domain in full (rest from reference TRBV2 and TRBJ1-5): EPEVTQTPSHQVTQMGQEVILRCVPISNHLYFYWYRQILGQKVEFLVSFYNNEISEKSEIFDDQFSVERPDGSNFTLKIRSTKLEDSAMYFCASSERQGVSKPQHFGDGTRLSIL.

The J gene is TRBJ2-7, the V gene TRBV5-6; D may be TRBD2 (7 bases). Germline V lookup: CDR1 SGHDT, CDR2 YYEEEE. CDR3 size: 12 residues. V lost 4 bases and J lost 6, with 11 bases in between. CDR3 sequence (DNA): TGTGCCAGCAGCCCAGGGGAGGGCGAGCAGTACTTC. Its protein product is CASSPGEGEQYF. Drawing the rest from reference TRBV5-6 and TRBJ2-7, the complete variable domain is DAGVTQSPTHLIKTRGQQVTLRCSPKSGHDTVSWYQQALGQGPQFIFQYYEEEERQRGNFPDRFSGHQFPNYSSELNVNALLLGDSALYLCASSPGEGEQYFGPGTRLTVT.

This chain uses TRBV2 with TRBJ1-2, with TRBD1 matching 8 bases. V shed 6 bases and J 7 bases; nucleotides not matched to a gene: 16. Looked up from germline, CDR1 is SNHLY and CDR2 is FYNNEI. The CDR3 spans 16 residues. Here the CDR3 reads CASRPTLDRGGSGYTF. CDR3 coding DNA: TGTGCCAGCAGACCCACCCTCGACAGGGGTGGGAGTGGCTACACCTTC.

The chain recombines TRBV12-3 or TRBV12-4 with TRBJ2-7, with D hard to call. This CDR3 comprises 13 residues. The V gene lost 3 bases and the J gene lost 2 bases, with 8 bases spanning the gap. The CDR3 sequence is CASSFGAAYEQYF. CDR3 sequence (DNA): TGTGCCAGCAGTTTTGGAGCAGCCTACGAGCAGTACTTC.

This clone came up once. The chain is built from TRBV7-8 and TRBJ1-6, with D possibly TRBD1 on 5 matching bases. Germline V gene data show CDR1 as SGHVS and CDR2 as FQNEAQ. V was cut by 5 bases and J by 6 bases, with 23 bases left in between. The CDR3 extends over 18 amino acids. The CDR3 is CASSRLGGGGTINSPLHF. CDR3 coding DNA: TGTGCCAGCAGCCGCCTCGGGGGGGGAGGAACAATTAATTCACCCCTCCACTTT.

The chain carries TRBV10-3 and TRBJ1-2; the match to TRBD1 covers 7 bases. Trimming cost V 4 bases and J 8 bases; bases outside gene matches: 7. CDR1 is ENHRY and CDR2 is SYGVKD in the germline V gene. The CDR3 covers 13 residues. The CDR3 DNA reads as TGTGCCATCAGTGTAGGGGGCACCTGGGGCTACACCTTC. It codes for CAISVGGTWGYTF.

The chain couples TRBV5-1 to TRBJ1-2; D ambiguous. Deletions cut 3 bases from V and 8 bases from J, with 14 bases between. There are 13 residues in the CDR3. Germline V gene sequence: CDR1 SGHRS, CDR2 YFSETQ. As DNA, the CDR3 is TGCGCCAGCAGCTCCCTCGAGGGTCGAGGCTACACCTTC. It codes for CASSSLEGRGYTF.

The rearrangement links TRBV11-2 to TRBJ2-1; D possibly corresponds to TRBD1 (6 bases). Trimming took 3 bases from V and 1 from J, leaving 13 bases between them. Germline CDR1 and CDR2: SGHAT and FQNNGV. The CDR3 is made up of 16 amino acids. DNA for the CDR3: TGTGCCAGCAGCTTGGGTCGAGGGGGTTCCTACAATGAGCAGTTCTTC. It translates to CASSLGRGGSYNEQFF.

The J gene is TRBJ2-7, the V gene TRBV28; 9 bases align to TRBD1. From germline, CDR1 is MDHEN and CDR2 SYDVKM. The trim removed 3 bases at V and 6 bases at J, leaving 9 bases unmatched. This CDR3 spans 15 amino acids. In DNA form, the CDR3 reads TGTGCCAGCAGTTTGATTGGGACAGGGTATTCCGAGCAGTACTTC. This codes for CASSLIGTGYSEQYF.

The V call is TRBV5-4, the J call TRBJ2-7, with 15 bases identical to TRBD2. The CDR3 loop spans 18 amino acids. CDR1 is SGHNT, CDR2 YYREEE, per germline (reference sequence). V lost 4 bases, J lost 7 bases, and 15 bases stayed unmatched. CDR3 region: CASSRAVRTSGGAGEQYF. As DNA, the CDR3 is TGTGCCAGCAGCCGCGCGGTTAGGACTAGCGGGGGGGCGGGGGAGCAGTACTTC.

The chain combines TRBV7-9 with TRBJ2-3, with 13 nucleotides matching TRBD2. Looked up from germline, CDR1 is SEHNR and CDR2 is FQNEAQ (reference sequence). The V gene end was trimmed by 2 bases and the J gene end by 5 bases; junction bases not matched to a gene: 10. This CDR3 has 18 amino acids. In DNA, the CDR3 is TGTGCCAGCAGCTTACCACCTTCTGGACTAGCGGGAGTAGATACGCAGTATTTT. It translates to CASSLPPSGLAGVDTQYF.

The rearrangement links TRBV7-9 to TRBJ2-1; maybe TRBD1 (6 bases). The CDR3 spans 16 residues. Germline V gene lookup returns CDR1 SEHNR and CDR2 FQNEAQ (reference sequence). Trimming shortened V by 2 bases and J by 7 bases, and 18 bases separated the two germline ends. CDR3 protein: CASSLSKDSRYNEQFF. CDR3 in DNA: TGTGCCAGCAGCTTATCAAAGGACAGCCGCTATAATGAGCAGTTCTTC.

The chain couples TRBV28 to TRBJ1-1, with no clear D. Germline V gene lookup returns CDR1 MDHEN and CDR2 SYDVKM. The CDR3 runs to 13 residues. Trimming took off 2 bases at V and 1 base at J, with 5 bases between the two ends. Here the CDR3 reads CASSLISNTEAFF. CDR3 DNA: TGTGCCAGCAGTTTAATATCGAACACTGAAGCTTTCTTT.

The chain employs TRBV11-3 and TRBJ2-1; tentative D call: TRBD2 (6 bases). CDR3 length: 17 amino acids. Germline V gene sequence: CDR1 SGHNT, CDR2 YENEEA. V was shortened by 1 base and J by 5 bases, with 18 bases between the two germline ends. CDR3 in DNA: TGTGCCAGCAGCTTAGGAGGGTACGGGAGAGGGGACAATGAGCAGTTCTTC. Protein product: CASSLGGYGRGDNEQFF.

This clone appeared once. The chain employs TRBV28 and TRBJ2-7, with D tentatively TRBD2 (5 bases). The CDR3 loop spans 15 amino acids. CDR1 is MDHEN and CDR2 is SYDVKM in the germline V gene. V lost 3 bases to trimming and J lost 2 bases, with 14 bases between them. The CDR3 reads CASSFVSGFTYEQYF. CDR3 DNA: TGTGCCAGCAGTTTTGTTTCGGGATTTACCTACGAGCAGTACTTC.

The chain couples TRBV4-1 to TRBJ2-5; D might be TRBD1 (6 bases). Germline CDR1 and CDR2: MGHRA and YSYEKL. The CDR3 totals 13 residues. Trimming took off 4 bases at V and 5 bases at J, with 11 bases between the two ends. CDR3 in amino acids: CASSPQGRETQYF. The CDR3 DNA follows: TGCGCCAGCAGCCCACAGGGTAGGGAGACCCAGTACTTC.